The following is a TCR beta chain sequence with its context. Antigen unknown. V was shortened by 4 bases and J by 11 bases, with 14 bases between the two germline ends. Germline V gene sequence: CDR1 PRHDT, CDR2 FYEKMQ (reference sequence). The CDR3 is 12 amino acids. These data belong to a study of T cell repertoires and HLA-DP antigens. Looking at the study overall: Alloantigens: one with one groove difference and one with over 9 differences versus self. Pre-culture CD4+ samples used roughly 1,300 ng DNA versus 200 to 250 ng for CD137+CD4+ sorts.

The study's findings and limits: Antigen presentation used HeLa cells, with total CD4+ cells responding.

TCRdb keeps only in-frame clones here, not all; method: immunoSEQ multiplex PCR. The table has around 90,000 clones, about nine tenths seen once. The genes are TRBV13 and TRBJ1-2; TRBD1 might be the D (6 bases). The source is a man aged 45-60 years in good health and CMV-seronegative. The material sequenced was CD4+ T cells from PBMCs. CDR3 bases: TGTGCCAGCAGCTCCGACCGGACAGCGTACACCTTC. Amino acids: CASSSDRTAYTF.